The 5 T cell receptor beta chains presented below share a single source sample, sequenced in a study of shared clonotypes between healthy human individuals. Profiled with immunoSEQ multiplex PCR; TCRdb holds only in-frame clones, not every one. The table has 640,000 or so clones, about three quarters seen once; the top ten hold approximately 1.8%. The sequenced sample consisted of memory CD4+ T cells sorted from blood. The subset is: CD45RA-negative fraction. The receptors come from a woman in her twenties or thirties in good health.

The rearrangement joins TRBV7-9 to TRBJ2-5; 9 nucleotides align to TRBD1. The germline CDR1 and CDR2 sequences are SEHNR and FQNEAQ (reference sequence). This CDR3 has 15 amino acids. V lost 5 bases and J lost 4; bases outside the gene matches: 8. Here the CDR3 reads CASSVDRGIRETQYF. The CDR3 nucleotides are TGTGCCAGCAGCGTGGACAGGGGAATCCGAGAGACCCAGTACTTC.

The gene calls are TRBV28 and TRBJ1-5; D not resolved. The CDR3 is made up of 12 amino acids. Germline CDR1 and CDR2: MDHEN and SYDVKM. With 8 bases removed from V and 1 base from J, the gap between germline ends came to 6 bases. Written as DNA, the CDR3 is TGTGCCAGCTGGGTAAGCAATCAGCCCCAGCATTTT. Translating it yields CASWVSNQPQHF.

V gene TRBV5-4 combines with J gene TRBJ2-1; D is possibly TRBD1 (5 bases). The CDR3 is made up of 15 amino acids. Looked up from germline, CDR1 is SGHNT and CDR2 is YYREEE (reference sequence). Trimming took 1 base from V and 4 from J, leaving 12 bases between them. In DNA, the CDR3 is TGTGCCAGCAGCTTGACCGCTAGGGGTTACAATGAGCAGTTCTTC. Translating it yields CASSLTARGYNEQFF.

This sequence joins TRBV29-1 and TRBJ2-5; D is possibly TRBD1 (8 bases). This CDR3 is built from 11 residues. The V and J ends lost 5 bases and 11 bases respectively, with 15 bases between them. Per the germline V gene, CDR1 is SQVTM and CDR2 is ANQGSEA. The CDR3 protein is CSVRTGREQYF. The CDR3 DNA follows: TGCAGCGTTAGGACAGGGAGGGAGCAGTACTTC.

In regard to this clone: The same CDR3 can be traced to other DNA sequences in this sample. The J gene is TRBJ2-1, the V gene TRBV7-7; 9 bases align to TRBD2. The J segment lost 10 bases and the V segment lost 1 base, leaving 5 bases of the junction unmatched. This CDR3 spans 14 amino acids. Germline CDR1 SSHAT, CDR2 FNYEAQ (reference sequence). This CDR3 is CASSLEGLAGEQFF. The CDR3 nucleotides are TGTGCCAGCAGCTTAGAGGGACTAGCCGGAGAGCAGTTCTTC. The full variable domain, with the rest looked up from reference TRBV7-7 and TRBJ2-1, is GAGVSQSPRYKVTKRGQDVTLRCDPISSHATLYWYQQALGQGPEFLTYFNYEAQPDKSGLPSDRFSAERPEGSISTLTIQRTEQRDSAMYRCASSLEGLAGEQFFGPGTRLTVL.